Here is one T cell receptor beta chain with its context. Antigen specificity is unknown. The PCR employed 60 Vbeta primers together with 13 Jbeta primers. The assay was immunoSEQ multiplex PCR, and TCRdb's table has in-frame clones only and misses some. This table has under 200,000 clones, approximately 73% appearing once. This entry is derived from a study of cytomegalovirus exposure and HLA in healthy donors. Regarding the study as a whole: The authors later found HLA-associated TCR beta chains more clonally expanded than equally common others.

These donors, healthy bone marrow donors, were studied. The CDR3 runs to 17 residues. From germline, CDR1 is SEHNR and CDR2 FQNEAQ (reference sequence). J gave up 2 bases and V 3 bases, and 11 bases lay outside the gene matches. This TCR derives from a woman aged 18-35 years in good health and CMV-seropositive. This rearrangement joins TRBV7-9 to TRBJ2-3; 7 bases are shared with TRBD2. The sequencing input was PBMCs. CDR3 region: CASSFTRGLADTDTQYF. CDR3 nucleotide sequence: TGTGCCAGCAGCTTCACTCGCGGGCTAGCGGACACAGATACGCAGTATTTT.